Listed below are T cell receptor beta chains from one sample, sequenced in a study of cytotoxic CD8 clonotypes in ibrutinib-treated CLL. Measured with immunoSEQ multiplex PCR; TCRdb has only the in-frame clones, and not every one. Seen here are about 200,000 clones, 75% to 85% observed once, and the top ten hold 9.5% to 12%. The source was PBMCs, collected after 12 months of ibrutinib treatment. These receptors all come from a human donor with chronic lymphocytic leukemia. Each CDR3 is given with its conserved first and last residue. Each record gives: D gene, clone size, J gene, V gene, CDR3 DNA, CDR3 protein. The D gene is left open where the match is weak. Some rows have no size entry. The others give once, few or many, or a class for an expanded clone.

>-|many|TRBJ1-5|TRBV4-1
TGCGCCAGCAGCCAAGGTGCGGCCAGGGGACCTCGGCCCCAGCATTTT
CASSQGAARGPRPQHF
>-|-|TRBJ1-1|TRBV2
TGTGCCAGCAGGGCTTACAATCAGGACACTGAAGCTTTCTTT
CASRAYNQDTEAFF
>-|-|TRBJ1-4|TRBV7-8
TGTGCCAGCAGCTCGCTCAGAGGGGATGGTGAAAAACTGTTTTTT
CASSSLRGDGEKLFF
>-|-|TRBJ2-1|TRBV7-6
TGTGCCAGCAGCTTGGACAGCTACAATGAGCAGTTCTTC
CASSLDSYNEQFF
>-|-|TRBJ2-1|TRBV7-2
TGTGCCAGCAGCTCCGGGGGCCGGGAGCAGTTCTTC
CASSSGGREQFF
>-|-|TRBJ1-5|TRBV7-9
TGTGCCAGCAGCTCGGAACCTTATCAGCCCCAGCATTTT
CASSSEPYQPQHF
>-|-|TRBJ1-4|TRBV30
TGTGCCTGGAGTTGGGATTCTAATGAAAAACTGTTTTTT
CAWSWDSNEKLFF
>-|once|TRBJ2-7|TRBV4-1
TGCGCCAGCAGCCAAAGCAAGGCAGACGCGTTTTACGAGCAGTACTTC
CASSQSKADAFYEQYF
>-|-|TRBJ2-7|TRBV27
TGTGCCAGCAGCCATGTTATAATTACCGGGACATCAAATTACGAGCAGTACTTC
CASSHVIITGTSNYEQYF
>TRBD1|once|TRBJ1-2|TRBV14
TGTGCCAGCAGCCAGGCCGGGACAGGGTTGCCCACCTTC
CASSQAGTGLPTF
>TRBD1|-|TRBJ1-1|TRBV6-5
TGTGCCAGCAGACCAGACAGGGCCCACACTGAAGCTTTCTTT
CASRPDRAHTEAFF
>TRBD2|-|TRBJ2-7|TRBV28
TGTGCCAGCACCTGGAGGGAGGGAGACGAGCAGTACTTC
CASTWREGDEQYF
>-|once|TRBJ2-5|TRBV6-1
TGTGCCAGCAGTTTTCCCGGGTCCCAGTACTTC
CASSFPGSQYF
>-|few|TRBJ2-1|TRBV28
TGTGCCAGCAGTAATGCGGATGAGCAGTTCTTC
CASSNADEQFF
>TRBD2|-|TRBJ2-1|TRBV5-1
TGCGCCAGCGGATACCGGGACTATCCACGAGGCGTGGAAAATGAGCAGTTCTTC
CASGYRDYPRGVENEQFF
>-|-|TRBJ1-5|TRBV18
TGTGCCAGCTCACCGGGGAGGGATCAGCCCCAGCATTTT
CASSPGRDQPQHF
>-|-|TRBJ1-5|TRBV15
TGTGCCACCGGACAGAGCGGTCAGCCCCAGCATTTT
CATGQSGQPQHF
>-|-|TRBJ1-1|TRBV11-3
TGTGCCAGCAGCTTAAATGGGGGCGCTGAAGCTTTCTTT
CASSLNGGAEAFF
>-|-|TRBJ1-2|TRBV19
TGTGCCAGTATAGGCGGCCCTAACTATGGCTACACCTTC
CASIGGPNYGYTF
>TRBD1|-|TRBJ2-7|TRBV2
TGTGCCAGCAGTGGCTACCGGACAGGGAAGACGTACTTC
CASSGYRTGKTYF
>-|once|TRBJ1-4|TRBV18
TGTGCCAGCTCACCGGACCGGGCCGCGGAAAAACTGTTTTTT
CASSPDRAAEKLFF
>-|-|TRBJ1-1|TRBV10-3
TGTGCCATCACTCCGAACCCCGGGGAATCTCCGAACACTGAAGCTTTCTTT
CAITPNPGESPNTEAFF
>-|-|TRBJ1-3|TRBV5-6
TGTGCCAGCAGCTTGGCAGGGGCAGGAAACACCATATATTTT
CASSLAGAGNTIYF
>-|-|TRBJ2-1|TRBV10-3
TGTGCCATCAGTGCCGGGACGGACGATGAGCAGTTCTTC
CAISAGTDDEQFF
>-|-|TRBJ1-4|TRBV5-1
TGCGCCAGCAGCTACGGGACAAATAATGAAAAACTGTTTTTT
CASSYGTNNEKLFF
>-|-|TRBJ1-1|TRBV6-6
TGTGCCAGCAACCCAGGGCCAGGGCAGGAGTCTGAAGCTTTCTTT
CASNPGPGQESEAFF
>-|few|TRBJ1-5|TRBV7-8
TGTGCCAGCAGCTTAGCCGCAGGGCTCAATCAGCCCCAGCATTTT
CASSLAAGLNQPQHF
>TRBD1|few|TRBJ2-5|TRBV5-6
TGTGCCAGCAGCTTCCCCCGGACAGGGGCGGGGGAGACCCAGTACTTC
CASSFPRTGAGETQYF
>TRBD1|few|TRBJ2-7|TRBV5-1
TGCGCCAGCAAACCCGGGACAGGGGGCGGGGAGCAGTACTTC
CASKPGTGGGEQYF
>-|-|TRBJ2-3|TRBV2
TGTGCCAGCAGCGCCCGACAAGTCACAGATACGCAGTATTTT
CASSARQVTDTQYF
>-|-|TRBJ2-5|TRBV5-1
TGCGCCAGCAGCTTGGAACTCCCTGGCGAGACCCAGTACTTC
CASSLELPGETQYF
>TRBD2|once|TRBJ2-7|TRBV6-5
TGTGCCAGCAGTCGGGCGGCTAGCGGGAGTTACGAGCAGTACTTC
CASSRAASGSYEQYF
>-|-|TRBJ2-2|TRBV10-3
TGTGCCATCAGTGAGTTGGTACACGCGAACACCGGGGAGCTGTTTTTT
CAISELVHANTGELFF
>-|-|TRBJ1-5|TRBV2
TGTGCCAGCAGCGCGCCTGGGGCCCAGCATTTT
CASSAPGAQHF
>-|once|TRBJ2-3|TRBV7-9
TGTGCCAGCAGCCCTGTACTAGGCTACGGGGATACGCAGTATTTT
CASSPVLGYGDTQYF
>-|-|TRBJ1-2|TRBV7-9
TGTGCCAGCAGCCGACAGCCGATGGGAGGCTACACCTTC
CASSRQPMGGYTF
>-|few|TRBJ2-3|TRBV4-2
TGTGCCAGCAGCCAAGAATTCACAGATACGCAGTATTTT
CASSQEFTDTQYF
>-|-|TRBJ1-2|TRBV11-2
TGTGCCAGCAGCATTCGGACGGCCTCTAACTATGGCTACACCTTC
CASSIRTASNYGYTF
>-|-|TRBJ1-2|TRBV19
TGTGCCAGTAGTACCTTACCGGGAAGAGGCTATGGCTACACCTTC
CASSTLPGRGYGYTF
>-|-|TRBJ1-2|TRBV12-2
TGTGCAAGTCGCGGTCCGGGTGGGGAGGGGAACTATGGCTACACCTTC
CASRGPGGEGNYGYTF
>-|-|TRBJ1-1|TRBV5-4
TGTGCCAGCAGCTTAGACAGAAACCTGAACACTGAAGCTTTCTTT
CASSLDRNLNTEAFF
>-|-|TRBJ2-3|TRBV5-4
TGTGCCAGCAGCAGGGACTCCCCAAATACGCAGTATTTT
CASSRDSPNTQYF
>-|-|TRBJ1-1|TRBV30
TGTGCCTGGAGCCGCGGTCCCTGGAGTGAGGGGGCTTTCTTT
CAWSRGPWSEGAFF
>TRBD2|-|TRBJ2-5|TRBV5-1
TGCGCCAGCAGCTTGGGTAGCGGGGGGTTCCAAGAGACCCAGTACTTC
CASSLGSGGFQETQYF
>-|-|TRBJ1-6|TRBV6-1
TGTGCCAGCACCGGGGGCCAGGTCTATAATTCACCCCTCCACTTT
CASTGGQVYNSPLHF
>-|-|TRBJ2-1|TRBV5-6
TGTGCCAGCACCCCATTGGGCGGTCCTCGGGAGCAGTTCTTC
CASTPLGGPREQFF
>-|-|TRBJ2-3|TRBV18
TGTGCCAGCTCACCATGGGGGCGGACAGATACGCAGTATTTT
CASSPWGRTDTQYF
>-|once|TRBJ2-1|TRBV19
TGTGCCAGTAGTGTCGTAACAGGGTTTTTTAACAATGAGCAGTTCTTC
CASSVVTGFFNNEQFF
>-|-|TRBJ1-4|TRBV6-1
TGTGCCAGCTATCCTGGAGCAACTAATGAAAAACTGTTTTTT
CASYPGATNEKLFF
>TRBD1|-|TRBJ2-7|TRBV14
TGTGCCAGCAGCCTCGGGACAGGGGCGTACGAGCAGTACTTC
CASSLGTGAYEQYF
>TRBD2|-|TRBJ2-1|TRBV6-4
TGTGCCAGCAGTGACGTCTCTAGCGGAGGCCCCTTCGAGCAGTTCTTC
CASSDVSSGGPFEQFF
>-|once|TRBJ2-3|TRBV10-3
TGTGCCATCAGTGAGCCCCCGGGACTTAGGGTTGATACGCAGTATTTT
CAISEPPGLRVDTQYF
>TRBD2|-|TRBJ2-7|TRBV7-9
TGTGCCAGCAGCGCATCCGGGACTAGCGGGAACGAGCAGTACTTC
CASSASGTSGNEQYF
>-|-|TRBJ1-4|TRBV2
TGTGCCAGCAGAAGGGGGTTAGGTGAAAAACTGTTTTTT
CASRRGLGEKLFF
>TRBD1|-|TRBJ2-7|TRBV2
TGTGCCGTCCAGAGGGTACAGGGGGCCTACGAGCAGTACTTC
CAVQRVQGAYEQYF
>TRBD2|-|TRBJ2-1|TRBV19
TGTGCCAGTAGTATAGTGACTAGCGGAGGGGTCTACAATGAGCAGTTCTTC
CASSIVTSGGVYNEQFF
>-|few|TRBJ2-3|TRBV11-2
TGTGCCAGCAGCTTCACAGATACGCAGTATTTT
CASSFTDTQYF
>-|-|TRBJ2-3|TRBV25-1
TGTGCCAGCAGTGAGTCTGATAGGGCGAGCACAGATACGCAGTATTTT
CASSESDRASTDTQYF
>-|-|TRBJ1-1|TRBV28
TGTGCCAGCAGTTTAGCGACTCAGGGGGCTTTCTTT
CASSLATQGAFF